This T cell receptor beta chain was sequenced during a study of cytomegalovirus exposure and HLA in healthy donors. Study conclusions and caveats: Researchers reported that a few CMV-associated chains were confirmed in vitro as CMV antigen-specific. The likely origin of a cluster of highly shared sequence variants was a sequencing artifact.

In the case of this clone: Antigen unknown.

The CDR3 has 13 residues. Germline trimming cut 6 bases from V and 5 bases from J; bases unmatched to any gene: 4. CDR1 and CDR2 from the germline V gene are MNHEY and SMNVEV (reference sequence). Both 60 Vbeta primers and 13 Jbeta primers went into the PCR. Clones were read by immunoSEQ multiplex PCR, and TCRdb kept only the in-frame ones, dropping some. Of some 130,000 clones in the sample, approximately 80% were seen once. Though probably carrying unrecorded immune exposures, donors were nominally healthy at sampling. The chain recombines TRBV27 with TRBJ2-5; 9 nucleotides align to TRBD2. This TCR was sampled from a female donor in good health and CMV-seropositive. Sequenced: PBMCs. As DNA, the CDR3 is TGTGCCAGCAGAGTTAGCGGGAGTGAGACCCAGTACTTC. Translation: CASRVSGSETQYF.